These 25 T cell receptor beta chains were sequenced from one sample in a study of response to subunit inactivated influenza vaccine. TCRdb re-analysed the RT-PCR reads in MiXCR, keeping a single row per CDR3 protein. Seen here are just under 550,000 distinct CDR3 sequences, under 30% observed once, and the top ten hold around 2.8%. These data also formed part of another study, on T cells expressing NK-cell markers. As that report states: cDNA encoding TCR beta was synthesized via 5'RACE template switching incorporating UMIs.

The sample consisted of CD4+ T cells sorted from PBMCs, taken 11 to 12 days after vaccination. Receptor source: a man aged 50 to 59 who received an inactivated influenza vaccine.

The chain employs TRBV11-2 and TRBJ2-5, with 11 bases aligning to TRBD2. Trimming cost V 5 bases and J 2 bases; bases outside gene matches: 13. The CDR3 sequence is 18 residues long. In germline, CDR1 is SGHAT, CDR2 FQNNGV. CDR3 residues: CASSKSSGGRTGQETQYF. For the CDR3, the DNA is TGTGCCAGCAGCAAGTCTAGCGGGGGGCGAACCGGGCAAGAGACCCAGTACTTC. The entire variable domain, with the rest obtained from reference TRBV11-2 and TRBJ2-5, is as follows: EAGVAQSPRYKIIEKRQSVAFWCNPISGHATLYWYQQILGQGPKLLIQFQNNGVVDDSQLPKDRFSAERLKGVDSTLKIQPAKLEDSAVYLCASSKSSGGRTGQETQYFGPGTRLLVL.

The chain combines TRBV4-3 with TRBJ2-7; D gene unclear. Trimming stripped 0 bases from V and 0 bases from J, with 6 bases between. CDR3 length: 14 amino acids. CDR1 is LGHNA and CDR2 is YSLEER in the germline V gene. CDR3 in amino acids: CASSQELPSYEQYF. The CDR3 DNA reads TGCGCCAGCAGCCAAGAACTACCCTCCTACGAGCAGTACTTC.

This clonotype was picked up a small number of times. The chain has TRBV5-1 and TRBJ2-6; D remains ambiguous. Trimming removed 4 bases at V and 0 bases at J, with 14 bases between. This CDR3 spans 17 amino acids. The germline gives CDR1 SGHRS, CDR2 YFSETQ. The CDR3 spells CASSVSTEPSGANVLTF. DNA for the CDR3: TGCGCCAGCAGCGTTAGCACGGAACCCTCTGGGGCCAACGTCCTGACTTTC. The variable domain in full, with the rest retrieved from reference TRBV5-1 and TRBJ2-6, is KAGVTQTPRYLIKTRGQQVTLSCSPISGHRSVSWYQQTPGQGLQFLFEYFSETQRNKGNFPGRFSGRQFSNSRSEMNVSTLELGDSALYLCASSVSTEPSGANVLTFGAGSRLTVL.

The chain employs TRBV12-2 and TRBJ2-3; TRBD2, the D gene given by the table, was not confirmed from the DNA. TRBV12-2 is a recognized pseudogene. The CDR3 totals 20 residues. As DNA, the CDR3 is TGTGCAAGTCGCTTAGAAGGGTTAGCGGGGGAAACCACCCGCACAGATACGCAGTATTTT. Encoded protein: CASRLEGLAGETTRTDTQYF.

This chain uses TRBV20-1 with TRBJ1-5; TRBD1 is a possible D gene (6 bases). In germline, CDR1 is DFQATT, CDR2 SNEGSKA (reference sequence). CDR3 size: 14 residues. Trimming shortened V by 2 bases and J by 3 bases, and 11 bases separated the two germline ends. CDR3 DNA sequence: TGCAGTGCTAGACAGGGGCAGAACAATCAGCCCCAGCATTTT. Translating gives CSARQGQNNQPQHF.

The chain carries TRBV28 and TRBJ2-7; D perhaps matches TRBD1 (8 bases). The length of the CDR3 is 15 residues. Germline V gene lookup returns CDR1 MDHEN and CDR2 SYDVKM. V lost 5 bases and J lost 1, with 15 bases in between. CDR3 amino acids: CASSPTGGASYEQYF. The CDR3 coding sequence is TGTGCCAGCAGTCCTACAGGGGGGGCGTCCTACGAGCAGTACTTC.

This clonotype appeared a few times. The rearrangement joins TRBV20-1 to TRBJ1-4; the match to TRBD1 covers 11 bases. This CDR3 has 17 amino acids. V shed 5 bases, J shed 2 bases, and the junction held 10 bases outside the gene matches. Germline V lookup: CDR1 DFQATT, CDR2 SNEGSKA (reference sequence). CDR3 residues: CSAPISGTGGTNEKLFF. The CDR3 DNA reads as TGCAGTGCTCCTATCTCCGGGACAGGGGGGACTAATGAAAAACTGTTTTTT.

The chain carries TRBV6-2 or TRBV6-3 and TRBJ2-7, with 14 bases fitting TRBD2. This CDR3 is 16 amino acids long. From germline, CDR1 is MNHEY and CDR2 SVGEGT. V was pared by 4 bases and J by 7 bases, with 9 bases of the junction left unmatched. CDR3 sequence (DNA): TGTGCCAGCAGTTTCCGACTAGCGGGAGGGCCGGGAGAGCAGTACTTC. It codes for CASSFRLAGGPGEQYF.

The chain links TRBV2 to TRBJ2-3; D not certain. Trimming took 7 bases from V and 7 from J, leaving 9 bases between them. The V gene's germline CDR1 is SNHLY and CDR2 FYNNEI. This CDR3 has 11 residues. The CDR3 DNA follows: TGTGCCAGCACCGACCTATATACGCAGTATTTT. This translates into CASTDLYTQYF.

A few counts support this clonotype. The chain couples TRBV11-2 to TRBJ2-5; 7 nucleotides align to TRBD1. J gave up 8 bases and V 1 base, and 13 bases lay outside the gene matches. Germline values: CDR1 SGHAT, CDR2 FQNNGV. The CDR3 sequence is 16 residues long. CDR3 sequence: CASSLGFSGTAITQYF. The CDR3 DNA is TGTGCCAGCAGCTTAGGATTCTCCGGGACAGCAATAACCCAGTACTTC.

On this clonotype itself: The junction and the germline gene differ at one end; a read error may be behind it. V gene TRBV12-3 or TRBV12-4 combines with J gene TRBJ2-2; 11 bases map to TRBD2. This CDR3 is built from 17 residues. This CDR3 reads CASRLAGGRIDTGELFF. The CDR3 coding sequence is TGTGCCAGCAGATTAGCGGGGGGGCGAATCGACACCGGGGAGCTGTTTTTT.

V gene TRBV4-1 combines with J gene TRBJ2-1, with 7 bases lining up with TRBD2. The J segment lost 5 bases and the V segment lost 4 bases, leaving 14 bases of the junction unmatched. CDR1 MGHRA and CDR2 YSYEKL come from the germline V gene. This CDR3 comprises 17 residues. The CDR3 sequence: CASSRIGTTRAHNEQFF. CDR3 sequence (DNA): TGCGCCAGCAGCCGAATTGGGACTACCCGGGCCCACAATGAGCAGTTCTTC.

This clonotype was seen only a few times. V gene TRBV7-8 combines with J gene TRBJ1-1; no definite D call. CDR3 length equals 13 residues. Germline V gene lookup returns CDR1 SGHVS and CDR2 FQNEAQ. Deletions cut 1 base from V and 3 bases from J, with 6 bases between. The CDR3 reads CASSLDRHTEAFF. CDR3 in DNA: TGTGCCAGCAGCTTAGACAGACACACTGAAGCTTTCTTT. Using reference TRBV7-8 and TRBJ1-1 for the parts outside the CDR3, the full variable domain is GAGVSQSPRYKVAKRGQDVALRCDPISGHVSLFWYQQALGQGPEFLTYFQNEAQLDKSGLPSDRFFAERPEGSVSTLKIQRTQQEDSAVYLCASSLDRHTEAFFGQGTRLTVV.

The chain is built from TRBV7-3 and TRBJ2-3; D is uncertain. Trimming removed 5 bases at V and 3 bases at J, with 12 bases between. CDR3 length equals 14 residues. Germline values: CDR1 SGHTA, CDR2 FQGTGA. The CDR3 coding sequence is TGTGCCAGCAGCCCGGGTAGTGGAACAGATACGCAGTATTTT. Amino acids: CASSPGSGTDTQYF.

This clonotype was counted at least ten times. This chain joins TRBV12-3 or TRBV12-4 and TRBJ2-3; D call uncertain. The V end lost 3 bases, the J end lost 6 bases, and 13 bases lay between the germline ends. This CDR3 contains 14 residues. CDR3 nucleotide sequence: TGTGCCAGCAGTTTGGCGCGCCTCGGGGATACGCAGTATTTT. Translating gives CASSLARLGDTQYF.

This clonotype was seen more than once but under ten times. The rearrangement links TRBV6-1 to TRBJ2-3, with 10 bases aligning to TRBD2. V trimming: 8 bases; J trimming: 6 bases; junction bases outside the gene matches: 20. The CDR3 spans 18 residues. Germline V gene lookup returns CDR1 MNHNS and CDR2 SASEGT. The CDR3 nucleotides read TGTGCCAGCCGAGGAGGGTTGAGTGGAGCGGGGGGGTCGGATACGCAGTATTTT. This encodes CASRGGLSGAGGSDTQYF.

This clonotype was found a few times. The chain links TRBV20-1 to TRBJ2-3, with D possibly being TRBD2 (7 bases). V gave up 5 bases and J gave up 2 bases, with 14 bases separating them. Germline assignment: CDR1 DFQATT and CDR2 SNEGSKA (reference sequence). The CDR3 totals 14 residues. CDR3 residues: CSARKGGATDTQYF. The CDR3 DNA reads TGCAGTGCTCGTAAGGGGGGGGCCACAGATACGCAGTATTTT.

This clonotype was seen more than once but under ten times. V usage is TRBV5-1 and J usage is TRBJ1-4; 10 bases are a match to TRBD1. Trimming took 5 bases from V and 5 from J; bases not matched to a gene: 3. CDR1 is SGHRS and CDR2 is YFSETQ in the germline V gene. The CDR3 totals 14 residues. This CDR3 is CASRTGGLNEKLFF. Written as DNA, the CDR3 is TGCGCCAGCAGGACAGGGGGCCTGAATGAAAAACTGTTTTTT.

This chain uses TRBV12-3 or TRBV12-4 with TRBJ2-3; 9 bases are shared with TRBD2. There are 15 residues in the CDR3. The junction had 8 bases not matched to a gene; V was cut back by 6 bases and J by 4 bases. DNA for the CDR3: TGTGCCAGCAGGTGGCGGCGGGGGGGCGCAGATACGCAGTATTTT. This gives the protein CASRWRRGGADTQYF.

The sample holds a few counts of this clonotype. The chain's CDR3 is CASSYIGAQFF. CDR3 in DNA: TGTGCCAGCAGTTACATCGGTGCACAGTTCTTC. The rearrangement joins TRBV6-2 or TRBV6-3 to TRBJ2-1, with D unclear. V lost 2 bases and J 13 bases, leaving 9 bases between the germline ends. The CDR3 runs 11 residues. Per the germline V gene, CDR1 is MNHEY and CDR2 is SVGEGT.

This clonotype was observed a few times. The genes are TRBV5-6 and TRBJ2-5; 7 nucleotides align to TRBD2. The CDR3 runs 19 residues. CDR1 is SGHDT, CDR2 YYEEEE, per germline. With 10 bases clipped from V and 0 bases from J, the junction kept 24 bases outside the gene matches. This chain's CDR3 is CAGQPCLREAPWYQETQYF. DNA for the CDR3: TGTGCCGGGCAACCCTGTTTACGGGAGGCCCCATGGTACCAAGAGACCCAGTACTTC.

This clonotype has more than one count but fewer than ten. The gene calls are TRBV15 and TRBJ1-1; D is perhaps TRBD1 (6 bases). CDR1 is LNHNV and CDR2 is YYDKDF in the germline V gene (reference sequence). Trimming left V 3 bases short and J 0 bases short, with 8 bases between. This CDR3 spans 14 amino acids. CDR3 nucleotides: TGTGCCACCAGCAGCGGACAGTTGAACACTGAAGCTTTCTTT. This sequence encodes CATSSGQLNTEAFF.

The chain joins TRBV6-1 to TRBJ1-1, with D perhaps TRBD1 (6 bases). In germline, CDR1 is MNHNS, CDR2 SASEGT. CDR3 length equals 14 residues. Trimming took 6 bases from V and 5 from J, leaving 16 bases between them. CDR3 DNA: TGTGCCAGCAGCCCCTTTAGACAGGATACTGAAGCTTTCTTT. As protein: CASSPFRQDTEAFF.

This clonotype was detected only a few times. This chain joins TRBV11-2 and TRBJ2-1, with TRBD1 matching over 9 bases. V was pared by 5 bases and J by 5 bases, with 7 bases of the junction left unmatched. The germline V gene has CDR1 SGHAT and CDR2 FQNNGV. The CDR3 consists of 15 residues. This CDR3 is CASSVGQGNHNEQFF. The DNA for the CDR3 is TGTGCCAGCAGCGTGGGACAGGGAAACCACAATGAGCAGTTCTTC. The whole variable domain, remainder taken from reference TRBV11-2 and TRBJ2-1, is EAGVAQSPRYKIIEKRQSVAFWCNPISGHATLYWYQQILGQGPKLLIQFQNNGVVDDSQLPKDRFSAERLKGVDSTLKIQPAKLEDSAVYLCASSVGQGNHNEQFFGPGTRLTVL.

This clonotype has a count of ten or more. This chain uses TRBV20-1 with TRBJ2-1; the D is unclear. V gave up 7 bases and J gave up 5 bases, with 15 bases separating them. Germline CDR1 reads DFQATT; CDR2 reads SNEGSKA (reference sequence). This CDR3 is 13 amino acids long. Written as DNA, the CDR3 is TGCAGTGGCCACGATAGCAAGAACAATGAGCAGTTCTTC. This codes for CSGHDSKNNEQFF.